This T cell receptor (beta chain) was captured in a study of blood T cells in healthy people across ages. Notes on this clonotype: Antigen: not known.

The CDR3 has 15 amino acids. After removal of 2 bases from V and 5 bases from J, the junction contained 2 bases not matched to a gene. Germline V gene data show CDR1 as SGHTA and CDR2 as FQGTGA. Then a second PCR, running about 6 to 12 cycles, was carried out with a sample-barcoded 5' primer and a J-beta primer mix. Researchers report that each sample yielded at least 3 million CDR3-containing paired-end reads. TCRdb reprocessed the 5' RACE reads via MiXCR and lists one record per CDR3 protein. The sample contains 600,000 to 1,000,000 distinct CDR3 sequences, about 25% of which appear only once. Findings and caveats of the study: As naive T cell percentage varied, TCR beta diversity correlated strongly with it. Expanded clonotype changes were possibly confounded by unknown donor CMV status.

Caucasian individuals from Russia who were healthy and aged roughly 6 to 90 acted as donors. Separately, the same data were catalogued under a study of T cells of mothers and their children.

This receptor was taken from a boy younger than 18 in good health. Sequencing was carried out using blood. The gene calls are TRBV7-3 and TRBJ2-1; 11 bases align to TRBD2. CDR3 amino acids: CASSLLLAGDNEQFF. CDR3 coding DNA: TGTGCCAGCAGCTTATTACTAGCGGGGGACAATGAGCAGTTCTTC. The complete variable domain, with remaining parts taken from reference TRBV7-3 and TRBJ2-1, reads GAGVSQTPSNKVTEKGKYVELRCDPISGHTALYWYRQSLGQGPEFLIYFQGTGAADDSGLPNDRFFAVRPEGSVSTLKIQRTERGDSAVYLCASSLLLAGDNEQFFGPGTRLTVL.